Shown below are 17 T cell receptor beta chains from a single sample sequenced in a study of T cells in Graves' hyperthyroidism and ophthalmopathy. Amplification yielded TCR beta CDR3 regions, with RNA transcripts as the source. An initial round of RT-PCR targeting the TCR CDR3 relied on the HTBI primer set. TCRdb called the multiplex PCR reads again in MiXCR, with one record for every CDR3 protein. The table has roughly 380,000 distinct CDR3 sequences, approximately 13% seen once. Sequencing was carried out using blood. These receptors came from a woman aged 18-30 years with Graves' hyperthyroidism.

This clonotype was counted at least ten times. The chain carries TRBV4-2 and TRBJ1-1, with D unresolved. The CDR3 sequence is 14 residues long. Germline V CDR1 and CDR2: LGHNA, YNFKEQ. The V and J ends lost 4 bases and 6 bases respectively, with 15 bases between them. The CDR3 sequence is CASSRGGEVAEAFF. CDR3 DNA: TGTGCCAGCAGCCGAGGTGGAGAGGTCGCTGAAGCTTTCTTT.

This clonotype was counted ten times or more. The J gene is TRBJ2-7, the V gene TRBV11-1, with 8 bases aligning to TRBD2. With V trimmed by 1 base and J by 0 bases, 2 bases remained unmatched. Germline V lookup: CDR1 SGHAT, CDR2 FQDESV (reference sequence). This CDR3 comprises 15 residues. The CDR3 nucleotides are TGTGCCAGCAGCTTAGAGCGGGAGAGCTCCTACGAGCAGTACTTC. Translation: CASSLERESSYEQYF.

Remarks on this clonotype: A much bigger clone sits one base away, suggesting this may be a read error. The chain is built from TRBV10-2 and TRBJ2-2; no reliable D call. V lost 2 bases, J lost 3 bases, and 4 bases lay in between. The V gene's germline CDR1 is WSHSY and CDR2 SAAADI. The CDR3 consists of 13 residues. The CDR3 spells CASSEQDTGELFF. CDR3 DNA: TGCGCCAGCAGTGAGCAGGACACCGGGGAGCTGTTTTTT.

This clonotype was detected many times. The chain joins TRBV7-8 to TRBJ1-1, with 10 positions matching TRBD1. J lost 7 bases, V lost 4 bases, and 3 bases had no gene match. Per the germline V gene, CDR1 is SGHVS and CDR2 is FQNEAQ. The CDR3 contains 13 residues. The chain's CDR3 is CASSSTGGLEAFF. The CDR3 DNA follows: TGTGCCAGCAGCTCGACAGGGGGCCTTGAAGCTTTCTTT.

This clonotype was seen only a few times. The V and J genes are TRBV4-1 and TRBJ2-1, with TRBD2 matching over 7 bases. Germline-derived CDR1 and CDR2 are MGHRA and YSYEKL. J gave up 7 bases and V 2 bases, and 2 bases lay outside the gene matches. This CDR3 comprises 13 residues. The CDR3 loop is CASSQNSGNEQFF. The CDR3 DNA sequence: TGCGCCAGCAGCCAAAATAGCGGGAATGAGCAGTTCTTC.

The chain recombines TRBV4-1 with TRBJ1-2; D is unclear. V was clipped by 1 base and J by 2 bases, with 11 bases between them. The germline V gene has CDR1 MGHRA and CDR2 YSYEKL. The CDR3 spans 15 residues. CDR3 nucleotides: TGCGCCAGCAGCCAAGGGTCAGAAGCAAACTATGGCTACACCTTC. It yields the protein CASSQGSEANYGYTF.

This clonotype was observed a handful of times. The chain links TRBV27 to TRBJ2-7; D remains ambiguous. CDR3 length equals 14 residues. V dropped 4 bases and J dropped 3 bases, with 13 bases sitting between them. Germline V gene data show CDR1 as MNHEY and CDR2 as SMNVEV (reference sequence). This CDR3 reads CASSSLLRHYEQYF. CDR3 coding DNA: TGTGCCAGCAGTTCGCTCCTACGGCACTACGAGCAGTACTTC.

This clonotype has more than one count but fewer than ten. The rearrangement links TRBV3-1 to TRBJ2-1, with 11 bases aligning to TRBD1. The CDR3 extends over 15 amino acids. CDR1 and CDR2 (germline): LGHDT, YNNKEL (reference sequence). Trimming at V came to 4 bases and at J to 4 bases, leaving 3 bases not matched to a gene. Here the CDR3 reads CASSRDRGIYNEQFF. The CDR3 DNA reads TGTGCCAGCAGCCGGGACAGGGGGATATACAATGAGCAGTTCTTC.

This clonotype was counted a few times. V is TRBV5-1 and J is TRBJ1-6; 9 bases map to TRBD1. The CDR3 totals 18 residues. The junction had 16 bases not matched to a gene; V was cut back by 4 bases and J by 8 bases. Germline CDR1 and CDR2: SGHRS and YFSETQ. This CDR3 reads CASSPMPSTGGYDSPLHF. The CDR3 DNA reads TGCGCCAGCAGCCCCATGCCGTCGACAGGGGGATATGATTCACCCCTCCACTTT.

The sample holds many counts of this clonotype. The rearrangement joins TRBV20-1 to TRBJ2-7, with TRBD2 matching over 9 bases. CDR3 size: 15 residues. V dropped 6 bases and J dropped 0; count of bases not matched to a gene: 9. Germline-derived CDR1 and CDR2 are DFQATT and SNEGSKA (reference sequence). The CDR3 is CSAPDTSGPSYEQYF. For the CDR3, the DNA is TGCAGTGCGCCGGATACTAGCGGGCCCTCCTACGAGCAGTACTTC.

The rearrangement joins TRBV20-1 to TRBJ2-5, with 10 bases aligning to TRBD2. The ends lost 0 bases at V and 4 bases at J; junction bases unmatched: 2. Germline CDR1 is DFQATT and CDR2 is SNEGSKA (reference sequence). This CDR3 is 14 amino acids long. CDR3 DNA sequence: TGCAGTGCTAGAGACATAGCGGGAGGAGAGACCCAGTACTTC. It is translated as CSARDIAGGETQYF.

The table lists this clonotype with many counts. The gene calls are TRBV28 and TRBJ1-2; D is ambiguous. Trimming shortened V by 2 bases and J by 7 bases, and 8 bases separated the two germline ends. From germline, CDR1 is MDHEN and CDR2 SYDVKM. The CDR3 is 12 residues long. The CDR3 protein is CASSLDSIGYTF. As DNA, the CDR3 is TGTGCCAGCAGTTTAGATTCGATTGGCTACACCTTC.

This clonotype was counted many times. The V call is TRBV27, the J call TRBJ1-2, with unresolved D. Trimming removed 1 base at V and 2 bases at J, with 11 bases between. Looked up from germline, CDR1 is MNHEY and CDR2 is SMNVEV (reference sequence). This CDR3 has 15 amino acids. CDR3 loop: CASSLYPLENYGYTF. CDR3 sequence (DNA): TGTGCCAGCAGTTTATACCCGCTAGAAAACTATGGCTACACCTTC.

This clonotype was counted many times. The V and J genes are TRBV27 and TRBJ1-1, with D perhaps matching TRBD1 (5 bases). The V gene's germline CDR1 is MNHEY and CDR2 SMNVEV (reference sequence). Trimming cost V 8 bases and J 5 bases, with 15 bases left between them. The CDR3 consists of 13 residues. CDR3 sequence reads: CASGYRLVTEAFF. DNA for the CDR3: TGTGCCAGCGGTTACAGGTTGGTAACTGAAGCTTTCTTT.

In its sample, this clonotype was seen a few times. J is TRBJ2-3 and V is TRBV10-2, with TRBD1 matching over 8 bases. Per germline, CDR1 WSHSY and CDR2 SAAADI. V trimming: 0 bases; J trimming: 3 bases; junction bases outside the gene matches: 14. CDR3 length: 19 amino acids. CDR3 sequence reads: CASSESLRTFRGRTDTQYF. The CDR3, as DNA: TGCGCCAGCAGTGAGTCTCTTAGGACATTCAGGGGGCGGACAGATACGCAGTATTTT.

V usage is TRBV6-6 and J usage is TRBJ1-5, with TRBD1 identical over 8 bases. Germline lookup yields CDR1 MNHNY and CDR2 SVGAGI (reference sequence). After removal of 0 bases from V and 4 bases from J, the junction contained 2 bases not matched to a gene. The CDR3 runs 15 residues. In nucleotides, the CDR3 is TGTGCCAGCAGTTACTCGGGACAGGCAAATCAGCCCCAGCATTTT. Translating gives CASSYSGQANQPQHF.

The rearrangement joins TRBV20-1 to TRBJ1-2; D is perhaps TRBD1 (6 bases). The V gene lost 3 bases and the J gene lost 1 base, with 12 bases spanning the gap. CDR1 DFQATT and CDR2 SNEGSKA come from the germline V gene (reference sequence). This CDR3 is built from 14 residues. CDR3 in amino acids: CSASTEGGNYGYTF. The CDR3 bases are TGCAGTGCTAGTACCGAAGGGGGTAACTATGGCTACACCTTC.